These 2 T cell receptor beta chains originate from one sample sequenced in a study of blood T cell repertoires in COVID-19. Here immunoSEQ multiplex PCR was the method, and the copy in TCRdb shows in-frame clones only, minus some. The sample has 110,000 to 150,000 clones, 80% seen once; the top ten hold 3.5% to 4%. The sequencing sample was made of peripheral blood. These receptors were obtained from a man between 65 and 85 years old who had recovered from COVID-19.

The V call is TRBV6-5, the J call TRBJ1-5, with D possibly being TRBD1 (5 bases). This CDR3 has 12 residues. Per the germline V gene, CDR1 is MNHEY and CDR2 is SVGAGI. V was clipped by 7 bases and J by 5 bases, with 9 bases between them. The CDR3 loop reads CASTRDDQPQHF. CDR3 nucleotide sequence: TGTGCCAGCACCAGGGATGATCAGCCCCAGCATTTT.

J is TRBJ2-6 and V is TRBV2, with D uncertain. The CDR3 length is 13 residues. V was trimmed by 4 bases and J by 4 bases, leaving 5 bases between them. Germline V gene sequence: CDR1 SNHLY, CDR2 FYNNEI. The CDR3 DNA is TGTGCCAGCAGTGTAGAAGGGGCCAACGTCCTGACTTTC. Protein: CASSVEGANVLTF. Full variable domain (missing parts from reference TRBV2 and TRBJ2-6): EPEVTQTPSHQVTQMGQEVILRCVPISNHLYFYWYRQILGQKVEFLVSFYNNEISEKSEIFDDQFSVERPDGSNFTLKIRSTKLEDSAMYFCASSVEGANVLTFGAGSRLTVL.